This entry is about one TCR beta chain. Its antigen is unidentified. A much larger clone sits a single nucleotide away, making a read error possible. This sample is drawn from a study of identical twins. Study-level findings and limits: Out-of-frame alpha sequences common to twins were enriched for low generation probability. Weaker excess twin sharing was seen among beta out-of-frame sequences. Zero-insertion results could be subject to partial confounding by invariant MAIT and iNKT cells.

The cDNA had a unique molecular identifier and a template-switch universal primer site. MiXCR, applied by TCRdb to the 5' RACE reads, yields one record per CDR3 protein. The table has 150,000 or so distinct CDR3 sequences, around 3.5% seen once. The germline CDR1 and CDR2 sequences are SQVTM and ANQGSEA. The CDR3 consists of 14 residues. Losses at the gene ends were 4 bases for V and 2 bases for J; bases not matched to a gene: 7. The sequencing input was memory T cells sorted from blood. The chain recombines TRBV29-1 with TRBJ2-5; the match to TRBD1 covers 7 bases. The receptor was derived from a man aged 18 to 29 in good health. CDR3: CSVGVQGLQETQYF. CDR3 coding DNA: TGCAGCGTTGGAGTACAGGGGCTACAAGAGACCCAGTACTTC. The variable domain in full, completed from reference TRBV29-1 and TRBJ2-5, reads SAVISQKPSRDICQRGTSLTIQCQVDSQVTMMFWYRQQPGQSLTLIATANQGSEATYESGFVIDKFPISRPNLTFSTLTVSNMSPEDSSIYLCSVGVQGLQETQYFGPGTRLLVL.